This TCR beta chain was found in a study of cytomegalovirus exposure and HLA in healthy donors. Use of 60 Vbeta and 13 Jbeta primers characterized the PCR. Generated by immunoSEQ multiplex PCR, the TCRdb table keeps only in-frame clones and is missing some. The sample consists of 43,000 or so clones, about 72% of them appearing once. In its sample, this clone was seen a few times. Germline V gene lookup returns CDR1 SEHNR and CDR2 FQNEAQ (reference sequence). V was shortened by 3 bases and J by 4 bases, with 4 bases between the two germline ends. The CDR3 totals 12 residues. The sequence came from a man aged 25-45 years in good health and CMV-seronegative. Sequencing input: PBMCs. This chain joins TRBV7-9 and TRBJ2-1; unclear D gene. DNA of the CDR3: TGTGCCAGCAGCTTTGAGTACAATGAGCAGTTCTTC. It translates to CASSFEYNEQFF.